Below, 24 T cell receptor beta chains from the same sample are listed, as sequenced in a study of blood T cell repertoires in COVID-19. The table came from immunoSEQ multiplex PCR; TCRdb's copy has only in-frame clones and leaves some out. This table has some 43,000 clones, roughly 87% appearing once. Material: peripheral blood. The receptors here all came from a man aged 60-69 years with active COVID-19.

This chain joins TRBV7-6 and TRBJ2-3; TRBD2 aligns across 9 bases. The CDR3 contains 18 residues. V shed 5 bases and J 5 bases; nucleotides not matched to a gene: 17. The V gene's germline CDR1 is SGHVS and CDR2 FNYEAQ. The CDR3 DNA follows: TGTGCCAGCAGCATAAACAGGACTAGCGCCCCTCCCCGAGATACGCAGTATTTT. Encoded protein: CASSINRTSAPPRDTQYF.

The chain has TRBV6-5 and TRBJ2-3; tentative D call: TRBD2 (6 bases). Trimming removed 8 bases at V and 1 base at J, with 13 bases between. This CDR3 spans 14 amino acids. Per germline, CDR1 MNHEY and CDR2 SVGAGI. CDR3 sequence (DNA): TGTGCCAGCCGGGGGTCAAGAGGCACAGATACGCAGTATTTT. It specifies CASRGSRGTDTQYF.

The chain combines TRBV9 with TRBJ2-5; tentative D call: TRBD2 (5 bases). Germline lookup yields CDR1 SGDLS and CDR2 YYNGEE. V gave up 4 bases and J gave up 5 bases, with 12 bases separating them. The CDR3 covers 13 residues. The DNA for the CDR3 is TGTGCCAGCAGCCCCGGTGGCGGGGAGACCCAGTACTTC. This gives the protein CASSPGGGETQYF.

The chain has TRBV7-8 and TRBJ1-5; D might be TRBD1 (5 bases). CDR1 and CDR2 from the germline V gene are SGHVS and FQNEAQ. The V and J ends lost 2 bases and 1 base respectively, with 9 bases between them. The CDR3 covers 15 residues. In DNA, the CDR3 is TGTGCCAGCAGCTTACAGGGTGGGAGCAATCAGCCCCAGCATTTT. Its protein is CASSLQGGSNQPQHF. Using reference TRBV7-8 and TRBJ1-5 for the parts outside the CDR3, the full variable domain is GAGVSQSPRYKVAKRGQDVALRCDPISGHVSLFWYQQALGQGPEFLTYFQNEAQLDKSGLPSDRFFAERPEGSVSTLKIQRTQQEDSAVYLCASSLQGGSNQPQHFGDGTRLSIL.

The chain links TRBV19 to TRBJ2-5, with 12 bases aligning to TRBD2. Germline V gene lookup returns CDR1 LNHDA and CDR2 SQIVND (reference sequence). V trimming: 6 bases; J trimming: 1 base; junction bases outside the gene matches: 3. This CDR3 has 15 amino acids. CDR3 protein: CASSLAGGPQETQYF. CDR3 coding DNA: TGTGCCAGTAGCCTAGCGGGGGGGCCCCAAGAGACCCAGTACTTC.

This chain connects TRBV9 to TRBJ2-3; tentatively, D is TRBD1 (5 bases). The CDR3 runs 15 residues. V gave up 0 bases and J gave up 3 bases, with 11 bases separating them. Germline CDR1 is SGDLS and CDR2 is YYNGEE. The CDR3 bases are TGTGCCAGCAGCGTAGAAGGGGTTGAAACAGATACGCAGTATTTT. Protein product: CASSVEGVETDTQYF.

This chain joins TRBV7-3 and TRBJ2-3; TRBD2 matches at 11 bases. The CDR3 extends over 17 amino acids. The J segment lost 5 bases and the V segment lost 5 bases, leaving 12 bases of the junction unmatched. Germline V gene sequence: CDR1 SGHTA, CDR2 FQGTGA. This CDR3 is CASSPKGLAGGGDTQYF. CDR3 nucleotides: TGTGCCAGCAGCCCTAAAGGCCTAGCGGGAGGAGGAGATACGCAGTATTTT.

This clone has a handful of counts. The chain has TRBV5-1 and TRBJ2-7; TRBD2 aligns across 9 bases. Germline V gene lookup returns CDR1 SGHRS and CDR2 YFSETQ. The CDR3 loop spans 15 amino acids. V dropped 4 bases and J dropped 3; count of bases not matched to a gene: 8. CDR3 sequence (DNA): TGCGCCAGCAGCGCCTTAGCGGGAGCCATCTACGAGCAGTACTTC. Protein sequence: CASSALAGAIYEQYF.

This clone appeared a single time. This CDR3 reads CASSLSGRALYEQYF. CDR3 bases: TGTGCCAGCAGTCTTAGCGGGAGGGCCCTTTACGAGCAGTACTTC. The chain carries TRBV27 and TRBJ2-7; 11 bases agree with TRBD2. This CDR3 is built from 15 residues. With V trimmed by 5 bases and J by 4 bases, 7 bases remained unmatched. Germline loops: CDR1 MNHEY, CDR2 SMNVEV (reference sequence).

This chain uses TRBV15 with TRBJ2-5; the match to TRBD1 covers 11 bases. Germline CDR1 reads LNHNV; CDR2 reads YYDKDF (reference sequence). The V gene end was trimmed by 0 bases and the J gene end by 5 bases; junction bases not matched to a gene: 8. The CDR3 has 17 residues. The DNA for the CDR3 is TGTGCCACCAGCAGAGATGGACAGGGGGCGTCTTCGGAGACCCAGTACTTC. Translated, it gives CATSRDGQGASSETQYF.

The chain couples TRBV30 to TRBJ1-5, with D perhaps TRBD1 (5 bases). The germline V and J ends were trimmed by 0 bases and 6 bases, with 9 bases remaining between them. This CDR3 comprises 13 residues. CDR1 GTSNPN and CDR2 SVGIG come from the germline V gene (reference sequence). The CDR3 DNA sequence: TGTGCCTGGAGTGTGGGGCACGGTCAGCCCCAGCATTTT. Translated: CAWSVGHGQPQHF.

J is TRBJ2-1 and V is TRBV7-3; 8 positions match TRBD1. There are 14 residues in the CDR3. V was pared by 5 bases and J by 4 bases, with 4 bases of the junction left unmatched. Germline V gives CDR1 SGHTA, CDR2 FQGTGA. CDR3 sequence: CASSPGTGYNEQFF. Written as DNA, the CDR3 is TGTGCCAGCAGCCCCGGGACAGGATACAATGAGCAGTTCTTC. The complete variable domain, with remaining parts taken from reference TRBV7-3 and TRBJ2-1, reads GAGVSQTPSNKVTEKGKYVELRCDPISGHTALYWYRQSLGQGPEFLIYFQGTGAADDSGLPNDRFFAVRPEGSVSTLKIQRTERGDSAVYLCASSPGTGYNEQFFGPGTRLTVL.

The V and J genes are TRBV5-6 and TRBJ2-3, with 7 positions matching TRBD1. CDR1 and CDR2 from the germline V gene are SGHDT and YYEEEE. Trimming took 6 bases from V and 5 from J; bases not matched to a gene: 6. This CDR3 has 13 amino acids. CDR3 DNA sequence: TGTGCCAGCACCTGGAACAGGGGAGATACGCAGTATTTT. Translating gives CASTWNRGDTQYF.

V and J are TRBV5-1 and TRBJ2-5; 13 bases fit TRBD2. The V and J ends lost 3 bases and 3 bases, in that order; junction bases with no gene match: 5. The CDR3 length is 16 residues. Germline V gene sequence: CDR1 SGHRS, CDR2 YFSETQ. The CDR3 DNA reads TGCGCCAGCAGCTCCGGGACTAGCGGGAACAAAGAGACCCAGTACTTC. Its translation is CASSSGTSGNKETQYF.

The V and J genes are TRBV7-3 and TRBJ2-1; 9 nucleotides align to TRBD2. CDR3 size: 15 residues. V shed 2 bases, J shed 8 bases, and the junction held 7 bases outside the gene matches. CDR1 is SGHTA, CDR2 FQGTGA, per germline. CDR3 in amino acids: CASSLPAGGRHEQFF. DNA of the CDR3: TGTGCCAGCAGCTTACCAGCGGGAGGCCGACATGAGCAGTTCTTC.

The rearrangement uses TRBV11-2 and TRBJ2-1; 8 positions match TRBD2. V was pared by 1 base and J by 3 bases, with 8 bases of the junction left unmatched. Germline CDR1 and CDR2: SGHAT and FQNNGV. The CDR3 has 17 amino acids. The CDR3 sequence is CASSLAFGGGFYNEQFF. CDR3 coding DNA: TGTGCCAGCAGCTTAGCGTTCGGGGGGGGCTTCTACAATGAGCAGTTCTTC.

V gene TRBV27 combines with J gene TRBJ2-7; perhaps TRBD1 as D (5 bases). CDR3 length equals 15 residues. From germline, CDR1 is MNHEY and CDR2 SMNVEV (reference sequence). V lost 3 bases and J lost 1, with 13 bases in between. CDR3 sequence reads: CASSLGRSGSYEQYF. In DNA, the CDR3 is TGTGCCAGCAGTTTGGGAAGATCAGGGTCCTACGAGCAGTACTTC.

The chain combines TRBV14 with TRBJ2-1; D gene unclear. V was clipped by 5 bases and J by 2 bases, with 13 bases between them. This CDR3 spans 15 amino acids. In germline, CDR1 is SGHDN, CDR2 FVKESK. Written as DNA, the CDR3 is TGTGCCAGCAGCTTTTCAGGTAGAGCCTACAATGAGCAGTTCTTC. It codes for CASSFSGRAYNEQFF.

J is TRBJ2-1 and V is TRBV5-1, with D possibly TRBD1 on 6 matching bases. Trimming took off 4 bases at V and 10 bases at J, with 15 bases between the two ends. The CDR3 consists of 13 residues. The germline CDR1 and CDR2 sequences are SGHRS and YFSETQ. CDR3 sequence (DNA): TGCGCCAGCAGCCCAATGACAGGATCGGAGCAGTTCTTC. Translated: CASSPMTGSEQFF.

V is TRBV6-1 and J is TRBJ1-2, with D possibly matching TRBD1 (5 bases). Germline loops: CDR1 MNHNS, CDR2 SASEGT. The CDR3 covers 15 residues. V was trimmed by 3 bases and J by 4 bases, leaving 15 bases between them. The CDR3 sequence is CASSDRGGASYGYTF. DNA for the CDR3: TGTGCCAGCAGTGACCGAGGAGGGGCCTCCTATGGCTACACCTTC.

The V and J genes are TRBV7-2 and TRBJ1-5, with TRBD1 identical over 9 bases. Germline CDR1 is SGHTA and CDR2 is FQGNSA. J gave up 9 bases and V 3 bases, and 6 bases lay outside the gene matches. CDR3 length: 14 amino acids. The CDR3 loop is CASSFRDRDRPQHF. CDR3 bases: TGTGCCAGCAGCTTCCGGGACAGGGATCGGCCCCAGCATTTT. Complete variable domain (other parts from reference TRBV7-2 and TRBJ1-5): GAGVSQSPSNKVTEKGKDVELRCDPISGHTALYWYRQSLGQGLEFLIYFQGNSAPDKSGLPSDRFSAERTGGSVSTLTIQRTQQEDSAVYLCASSFRDRDRPQHFGDGTRLSIL.

V gene TRBV5-6 combines with J gene TRBJ2-7; D not resolved. The CDR3 contains 14 residues. Germline lookup yields CDR1 SGHDT and CDR2 YYEEEE. V lost 0 bases and J 1 base, leaving 8 bases between the germline ends. CDR3 protein: CASSLAGASYEQYF. In DNA form, the CDR3 reads TGTGCCAGCAGCTTGGCCGGAGCTTCCTACGAGCAGTACTTC.

The V gene is TRBV19, the J gene TRBJ2-7, with TRBD1 matching 8 bases. The CDR3 has 14 residues. Germline V gene sequence: CDR1 LNHDA, CDR2 SQIVND (reference sequence). The junction had 10 bases not matched to a gene; V was cut back by 4 bases and J by 8 bases. The CDR3 spells CASSRRTGNHKQYF. CDR3 in DNA: TGTGCCAGTAGTAGGCGGACAGGGAACCACAAGCAGTACTTC.

This chain uses TRBV6-5 with TRBJ2-7; the D gene is possibly TRBD2 (6 bases). This CDR3 contains 14 residues. CDR1 is MNHEY and CDR2 is SVGAGI in the germline V gene. With 6 bases removed from V and 3 bases from J, the gap between germline ends came to 15 bases. CDR3 nucleotides: TGTGCCAGCAGCTCTAGTAGCGGCTTCTACGAGCAGTACTTC. Its protein product is CASSSSSGFYEQYF.